The table lists the clone carrying this TCR beta chain with many counts. Its antigen is undetermined. From 5'RACE with constant-segment primers came TCR alpha and TCR beta cDNA libraries that carried sample barcodes and UMIs. MiXCR, run by TCRdb on the 5' RACE reads, gives a single entry per CDR3 protein. Of some 15,000 distinct CDR3 sequences in the sample, approximately 19% were seen once. The data originate from a study of T-cell memory formation after mild COVID-19. Overall study results and limits: Memory cells collected pre-infection included some clones that later responded, suggesting cross-reactive memory joined. Contracting CD4+ clones sat mainly in CM and EM; CD8+ in EMRA.

This CDR3 has 15 amino acids. Germline values: CDR1 SGHTA, CDR2 FQGNSA. V lost 2 bases, J lost 7 bases, and 15 bases lay in between. This sequence originates from an adult woman who had mild COVID-19 (a few samples of this study predate the infection). Cell type and time point are not known. The V gene is TRBV7-2, the J gene TRBJ2-1; maybe TRBD1 (6 bases). Sequencing was performed on PBMCs or a T cell subset sorted from them (not recorded which). The CDR3: CASSLTGPRGNEQFF. In DNA form, the CDR3 reads TGTGCCAGCAGCTTAACAGGGCCTCGGGGTAATGAGCAGTTCTTC.